This T cell receptor beta chain was observed in a study of OX40 agonist ivuxolimab in advanced cancers. Study information: Treatment of patients was with ivuxolimab, an agonistic anti-OX40 (CD134) antibody.

Germline-derived CDR1 and CDR2 are SGDLS and YYNGEE. This CDR3 contains 16 residues. The trim removed 0 bases at V and 3 bases at J, leaving 5 bases unmatched. The cohort excluded patients with autoimmune disease history or systemic immunosuppression. The table lists this clone with a few counts. What it recognizes is unknown. Study-level findings and limits: Compared with CD4+, CD8+ T cells on average had more expanded clones.

Sequencing was performed with immunoSEQ multiplex PCR; in TCRdb, only in-frame clones are kept and a portion is missing. This table holds around 50,000 clones, over 75% found once. The clonotype comes from an adult with an advanced solid tumor such as melanoma, head and neck, liver or kidney cancer. Sequencing used CD4+ or CD8+ T cells sorted from blood, obtained in a trial of the OX40 agonist ivuxolimab. This chain links TRBV9 with TRBJ2-1; 8 nucleotides line up with TRBD2. CDR3 DNA: TGTGCCAGCAGCGTAGGAGGCGGGGGGTTCTACAATGAGCAGTTCTTC. It translates to CASSVGGGGFYNEQFF.